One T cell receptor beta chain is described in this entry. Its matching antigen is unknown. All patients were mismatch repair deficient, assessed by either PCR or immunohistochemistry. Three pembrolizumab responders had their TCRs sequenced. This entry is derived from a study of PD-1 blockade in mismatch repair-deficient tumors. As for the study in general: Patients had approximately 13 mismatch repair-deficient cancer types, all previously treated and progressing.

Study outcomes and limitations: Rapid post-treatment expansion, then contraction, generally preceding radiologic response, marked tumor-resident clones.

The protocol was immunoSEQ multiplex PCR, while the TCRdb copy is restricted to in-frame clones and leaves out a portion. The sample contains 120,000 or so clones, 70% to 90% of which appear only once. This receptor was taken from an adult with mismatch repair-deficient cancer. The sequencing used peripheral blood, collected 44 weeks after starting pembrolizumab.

This chain's CDR3 is CASGLGKWAQETQYF. In DNA, the CDR3 is TGTGCTAGTGGTTTGGGAAAGTGGGCCCAAGAGACCCAGTACTTC. The chain has TRBV12-5 and TRBJ2-5, with D hard to call. The CDR3 length is 15 residues. Trimming took 1 base from V and 1 from J, leaving 10 bases between them. CDR1 and CDR2 (germline): LGHNT, FRNRAP.